These 10 T cell receptor beta chains came from one sample sequenced in a study of blood T cell repertoires in COVID-19. Using immunoSEQ multiplex PCR, the repertoire was profiled, and TCRdb retains in-frame clones only, with some absent. The sample shows over 35,000 clones, 87% of them seen only once. The specimen was peripheral blood. The source is a man aged 40-49 years with COVID-19, enrolled during active disease.

This chain connects TRBV29-1 to TRBJ2-7, with TRBD2 identical over 7 bases. Unmatched junction bases numbered 0, after V lost 0 bases and J lost 4 bases. The CDR3 totals 12 residues. Germline lookup yields CDR1 SQVTM and CDR2 ANQGSEA. Here the CDR3 reads CSVEEAGYEQYF. The DNA of the CDR3 is TGCAGCGTTGAAGAAGCGGGGTACGAGCAGTACTTC.

This chain joins TRBV9 and TRBJ2-3; 12 bases line up with TRBD2. The trim removed 0 bases at V and 5 bases at J, leaving 7 bases unmatched. The CDR3 totals 17 residues. CDR1 is SGDLS, CDR2 YYNGEE, per germline. Written as DNA, the CDR3 is TGTGCCAGCAGCGTAGTGGCTAGCGGGGGGGCAAGAGATACGCAGTATTTT. Translated: CASSVVASGGARDTQYF.

This clone was found once. This chain joins TRBV28 and TRBJ1-5; 9 bases agree with TRBD1. The CDR3 sequence is 17 residues long. The germline CDR1 and CDR2 sequences are MDHEN and SYDVKM. V was pared by 0 bases and J by 6 bases, with 9 bases of the junction left unmatched. CDR3 amino acids: CASSLWVGQGKSQPQHF. The CDR3 coding sequence is TGTGCCAGCAGTTTATGGGTAGGACAGGGGAAGAGTCAGCCCCAGCATTTT.

The chain joins TRBV5-5 to TRBJ1-2; D not resolved. The germline gives CDR1 SGHKS, CDR2 YYEKEE (reference sequence). Deletions cut 3 bases from V and 1 base from J, with 7 bases between. The CDR3 sequence is 13 residues long. The CDR3 DNA reads as TGTGCCAGCAGCTCGGCGGGTAACTATGGCTACACCTTC. This sequence encodes CASSSAGNYGYTF.

The chain links TRBV2 to TRBJ1-5; D might be TRBD1 (5 bases). Trimming cost V 3 bases and J 3 bases, with 12 bases left between them. From germline, CDR1 is SNHLY and CDR2 FYNNEI. This CDR3 spans 15 amino acids. The CDR3 loop is CASSDGGTFNQPQHF. The CDR3 nucleotides are TGTGCCAGCAGTGATGGAGGGACCTTCAATCAGCCCCAGCATTTT.

J is TRBJ1-5 and V is TRBV7-8; 10 bases agree with TRBD1. CDR1 is SGHVS and CDR2 is FQNEAQ in the germline V gene. Trimming cost V 2 bases and J 5 bases; bases outside gene matches: 3. The CDR3 extends over 15 amino acids. The CDR3 sequence is CASSLTGTGDQPQHF. CDR3 nucleotide sequence: TGTGCCAGCAGCTTAACCGGGACAGGGGATCAGCCCCAGCATTTT.

This clone showed up just once. Here the CDR3 reads CASRGLAGGTDTQYF. For the CDR3, the DNA is TGCGCCAGCCGGGGACTAGCGGGGGGCACAGATACGCAGTATTTT. The chain employs TRBV5-1 and TRBJ2-3, with 14 bases matching TRBD2. The CDR3 extends over 15 amino acids. V was clipped by 7 bases and J by 1 base; unmatched bases: 2. Germline V gives CDR1 SGHRS, CDR2 YFSETQ.

V and J are TRBV19 and TRBJ1-5; TRBD1 is a possible D gene (6 bases). This CDR3 contains 14 residues. V was shortened by 4 bases and J by 3 bases, with 10 bases between the two germline ends. In germline, CDR1 is LNHDA, CDR2 SQIVND (reference sequence). This CDR3 reads CASSNRQANQPQHF. DNA for the CDR3: TGTGCCAGTAGTAACCGACAGGCCAATCAGCCCCAGCATTTT.

The rearrangement uses TRBV7-3 and TRBJ2-7, with 11 bases matching TRBD2. Germline values: CDR1 SGHTA, CDR2 FQGTGA. J was trimmed by 10 bases and V by 1 base; bases with no gene match: 3. This CDR3 is 13 amino acids long. The CDR3 DNA reads TGTGCCAGCAGCTTAATAGCGGGAGGGCCTCAGTACTTC. Amino acids: CASSLIAGGPQYF.

This chain uses TRBV19 with TRBJ1-3; D remains unclear. With 6 bases removed from V and 1 base from J, the gap between germline ends came to 7 bases. The germline CDR1 and CDR2 sequences are LNHDA and SQIVND (reference sequence). The CDR3 has 13 residues. CDR3 bases: TGTGCCAGTAGGCGTATATCTGGAAACACCATATATTTT. It translates to CASRRISGNTIYF. Filled out from reference TRBV19 and TRBJ1-3, the complete variable domain reads DGGITQSPKYLFRKEGQNVTLSCEQNLNHDAMYWYRQDPGQGLRLIYYSQIVNDFQKGDIAEGYSVSREKKESFPLTVTSAQKNPTAFYLCASRRISGNTIYFGEGSWLTVV.